These 20 T cell receptor beta chains originate from one sample sequenced in a study of T cell responses to AZD1222 COVID-19 vaccine. The table came from immunoSEQ multiplex PCR; TCRdb's copy has only in-frame clones and leaves some out. This table has approximately 180,000 clones, roughly nine tenths appearing once. The input for sequencing was peripheral blood, taken on day 0 of AZD1222 vaccination. The receptors stem from an adult in good health.

V gene TRBV10-3 combines with J gene TRBJ2-7; D remains unclear. The germline CDR1 and CDR2 sequences are ENHRY and SYGVKD. The CDR3 extends over 13 amino acids. V lost 3 bases to trimming and J lost 0 bases, with 6 bases between them. The CDR3 DNA follows: TGTGCCATCAGTGACCTTATCTCCTACGAGCAGTACTTC. It yields the protein CAISDLISYEQYF.

This clone came up once. The V gene is TRBV24-1, the J gene TRBJ2-1; 10 nucleotides line up with TRBD1. Per germline, CDR1 KGHDR and CDR2 SFDVKD. Trimming cost V 4 bases and J 4 bases; bases outside gene matches: 3. The CDR3 runs to 15 residues. The CDR3 sequence is CATSDPGQGYNEQFF. DNA for the CDR3: TGTGCCACCAGTGACCCGGGACAGGGGTACAATGAGCAGTTCTTC.

A single count supports this clone. This chain links TRBV5-1 with TRBJ2-5; 14 bases line up with TRBD2. Germline V CDR1 and CDR2: SGHRS, YFSETQ. This CDR3 spans 15 amino acids. V shed 3 bases, J shed 13 bases, and the junction held 11 bases outside the gene matches. CDR3 sequence reads: CASSSPGLAGGLPYF. The CDR3 region has the DNA TGCGCCAGCAGCTCTCCCGGACTAGCGGGAGGCCTCCCGTACTTC.

The V and J genes are TRBV4-2 and TRBJ2-7; D remains unclear. This CDR3 contains 13 residues. Trimming stripped 0 bases from V and 6 bases from J, with 9 bases between. The germline CDR1 and CDR2 sequences are LGHNA and YNFKEQ. CDR3 residues: CASSQDGVGEQYF. The CDR3 region has the DNA TGTGCCAGCAGCCAAGATGGGGTAGGCGAGCAGTACTTC.

This clone has only one observation. The rearrangement links TRBV14 to TRBJ2-7, with no clear D. CDR3 size: 13 residues. Trimming took 4 bases from V and 1 from J, leaving 8 bases between them. Germline V gene lookup returns CDR1 SGHDN and CDR2 FVKESK. The CDR3 DNA sequence: TGTGCCAGCAGCCCTTTCATATCCTACGAGCAGTACTTC. Residues: CASSPFISYEQYF.

The chain couples TRBV19 to TRBJ2-7; D possibly matches TRBD1 or TRBD2 (5 bases each). Germline CDR1 reads LNHDA; CDR2 reads SQIVND (reference sequence). Trimming removed 5 bases from V and 6 bases from J, with 14 bases in between. The CDR3 runs to 13 residues. CDR3 amino acids: CASSSGARGEQYF. The CDR3 nucleotides are TGTGCCAGTAGTTCTGGGGCTCGGGGCGAGCAGTACTTC.

The chain employs TRBV24-1 and TRBJ1-2; perhaps TRBD1 as D (6 bases). Per germline, CDR1 KGHDR and CDR2 SFDVKD. This CDR3 is built from 15 residues. The germline V and J ends were trimmed by 4 bases and 6 bases, with 17 bases remaining between them. The chain's CDR3 is CATSDARGFNNGYTF. In DNA, the CDR3 is TGTGCCACCAGTGACGCCAGGGGTTTTAATAATGGCTACACCTTC.

This clone showed up just a few times. This chain connects TRBV4-1 to TRBJ2-7, with 7 bases identical to TRBD2. This CDR3 comprises 14 residues. V dropped 2 bases and J dropped 3; count of bases not matched to a gene: 4. Per germline, CDR1 MGHRA and CDR2 YSYEKL. The CDR3 nucleotides read TGCGCCAGCAGCCAAATGAGCGGGAACTACGAGCAGTACTTC. It codes for CASSQMSGNYEQYF.

The chain recombines TRBV3-1 (or the pseudogene TRBV3-2) with TRBJ2-3, with D possibly TRBD2 on 5 matching bases. V gave up 3 bases and J gave up 0 bases, with 19 bases separating them. From germline, CDR1 is LGHDT and CDR2 YNNKEL (reference sequence). The CDR3 spans 18 residues. The CDR3 DNA reads as TGTGCCAGCAGCCAGGCCCCCGCTAGCAGCCTAAGCACAGATACGCAGTATTTT. The encoded protein is CASSQAPASSLSTDTQYF.

The CDR3 loop reads CASSPPVVNEKLFF. The CDR3 DNA sequence: TGTGCCAGCTCACCTCCCGTGGTTAATGAAAAACTGTTTTTT. The J gene is TRBJ1-4, the V gene TRBV18; unclear D gene. Germline CDR1 KGHSH, CDR2 LQKENI. This CDR3 comprises 14 residues. The V end was cut by 3 bases, the J end by 4 bases, with 9 bases between.

The gene calls are TRBV10-3 and TRBJ2-7; 7 bases line up with TRBD2. Germline loops: CDR1 ENHRY, CDR2 SYGVKD. CDR3 length: 13 residues. V lost 8 bases, J lost 0 bases, and 4 bases stayed unmatched. CDR3 protein: CAIQAGTSYEQYF. In nucleotides, the CDR3 is TGTGCCATCCAAGCGGGGACCTCCTACGAGCAGTACTTC.

J is TRBJ1-5 and V is TRBV28; D not certain. Trimming pared 10 bases from V and 2 bases from J, leaving 9 bases between. Germline V gene lookup returns CDR1 MDHEN and CDR2 SYDVKM. The CDR3 is 12 residues long. The CDR3 DNA follows: TGTGCCACCCGGGTCGGCAATCAGCCCCAGCATTTT. Encoded protein: CATRVGNQPQHF.

The chain is built from TRBV5-1 and TRBJ2-3, with D unresolved. CDR1 is SGHRS and CDR2 is YFSETQ in the germline V gene. Trimming left V 0 bases short and J 3 bases short, with 8 bases between. This CDR3 comprises 14 residues. The CDR3 DNA reads as TGCGCCAGCAGCTTGGACCGTCCAACAGATACGCAGTATTTT. It specifies CASSLDRPTDTQYF.

The chain joins TRBV10-2 to TRBJ1-4; TRBD1 is a possible D gene (5 bases). CDR3 size: 13 residues. V dropped 6 bases and J dropped 8 bases, with 13 bases sitting between them. Germline V gene data show CDR1 as WSHSY and CDR2 as SAAADI. CDR3 nucleotide sequence: TGCGCCAGCAGGAACCAGGGTGACGAAAAACTGTTTTTT. It is translated as CASRNQGDEKLFF.

This clone came up a few times. The chain uses TRBV15 and TRBJ2-7; 10 nucleotides line up with TRBD2. The junction had 8 bases not matched to a gene; V was cut back by 5 bases and J by 4 bases. The germline CDR1 and CDR2 sequences are LNHNV and YYDKDF (reference sequence). This CDR3 is 15 amino acids long. The CDR3 spells CATSVSGRAAYEQYF. CDR3 in DNA: TGTGCCACCAGCGTGAGCGGGAGGGCCGCATACGAGCAGTACTTC.

V usage is TRBV20-1 and J usage is TRBJ2-1; D not resolved. V gave up 3 bases and J gave up 7 bases, with 22 bases separating them. The CDR3 spans 16 residues. The germline CDR1 and CDR2 sequences are DFQATT and SNEGSKA (reference sequence). The CDR3 DNA reads as TGCAGTGCTAGTACTACCAATCGAGGTGTTATGAATGAGCAGTTCTTC. Amino acids: CSASTTNRGVMNEQFF.

Only a few counts were recorded for this clone. V is TRBV5-4 and J is TRBJ2-5; 7 bases are a match to TRBD2. This CDR3 has 16 residues. With 6 bases clipped from V and 1 base from J, the junction kept 12 bases outside the gene matches. CDR1 and CDR2 (germline): SGHNT, YYREEE (reference sequence). CDR3 sequence: CASTPPEGRGQETQYF. For the CDR3, the DNA is TGTGCCAGCACCCCACCAGAGGGGAGGGGCCAAGAGACCCAGTACTTC. Filled out from reference TRBV5-4 and TRBJ2-5, the complete variable domain reads ETGVTQSPTHLIKTRGQQVTLRCSSQSGHNTVSWYQQALGQGPQFIFQYYREEENGRGNFPPRFSGLQFPNYSSELNVNALELDDSALYLCASTPPEGRGQETQYFGPGTRLLVL.

This clone has a handful of counts. The genes are TRBV30 and TRBJ1-1; 8 nucleotides align to TRBD1. The CDR3 is 14 residues long. The germline V gene has CDR1 GTSNPN and CDR2 SVGIG (reference sequence). The ends lost 3 bases at V and 6 bases at J; junction bases unmatched: 9. CDR3 sequence: CAWSQGAGRAEAFF. CDR3 bases: TGTGCCTGGAGCCAGGGGGCGGGCCGGGCTGAAGCTTTCTTT.

The count of this clone is one. The chain employs TRBV10-3 and TRBJ2-7; 8 nucleotides agree with TRBD2. Germline V lookup: CDR1 ENHRY, CDR2 SYGVKD. The CDR3 totals 14 residues. J gave up 2 bases and V 11 bases, and 11 bases lay outside the gene matches. The CDR3 nucleotides are TGTGCCGTATGTGCCCAAGCGGGAGCCTACGAGCAGTACTTC. It is translated as CAVCAQAGAYEQYF.

This chain links TRBV30 with TRBJ1-2; D is unclear. The CDR3 is 15 amino acids. Trimming shortened V by 5 bases and J by 0 bases, and 16 bases separated the two germline ends. Germline V gene lookup returns CDR1 GTSNPN and CDR2 SVGIG (reference sequence). CDR3 in DNA: TGTGCCTGGTCTAGGCCTAATGGCGCTAACTATGGCTACACCTTC. Its translation is CAWSRPNGANYGYTF. Full variable domain (outside the CDR3, taken from reference TRBV30 and TRBJ1-2): SQTIHQWPATLVQPVGSPLSLECTVEGTSNPNLYWYRQAAGRGLQLLFYSVGIGQISSEVPQNLSASRPQDRQFILSSKKLLLSDSGFYLCAWSRPNGANYGYTFGSGTRLTVV.